Below are 9 T cell receptor beta chains sequenced from a single sample in a study of human T cells and chemical hapten exposure. As for time point: patch test 2, 6 weeks after DPC sensitization. Treatment indicated: therapeutic diphenylcyclopropenone sensitization with weekly scalp DPC. In TCRdb, the RACE reads were re-called with MiXCR into one record per CDR3 protein. Of about 82,000 distinct CDR3 sequences listed, 6.6% are singletons. The sequences come from whole blood, collected in connection with sensitization to the hapten diphenylcyclopropenone (DPC). Source of these receptors: a woman in her 30s with alopecia areata. Some clones in this sample may be carry-over from other donors' samples.

This clonotype was counted at least ten times. The J gene is TRBJ1-1, the V gene TRBV19, with 7 bases identical to TRBD1. V dropped 5 bases and J dropped 9; count of bases not matched to a gene: 9. Germline CDR1 LNHDA, CDR2 SQIVND (reference sequence). The CDR3 is made up of 13 amino acids. CDR3 protein: CASSLTGTAKAFF. DNA for the CDR3: TGTGCCAGTAGTTTGACCGGGACAGCAAAAGCTTTCTTT.

The chain joins TRBV19 to TRBJ2-6; D perhaps matches TRBD1 (5 bases). The CDR3 consists of 15 residues. Germline assignment: CDR1 LNHDA and CDR2 SQIVND (reference sequence). Trimming took 9 bases from V and 0 from J, leaving 12 bases between them. CDR3 in DNA: TGTGCCAGCAGTCTACAGGCCTCTGGGGCCAACGTCCTGACTTTC. This sequence encodes CASSLQASGANVLTF.

This clonotype has more than one count but fewer than ten. The chain is built from TRBV10-3 and TRBJ2-5; D is unclear. Trimming removed 5 bases at V and 2 bases at J, with 6 bases between. CDR3 length: 12 residues. CDR1 is ENHRY, CDR2 SYGVKD, per germline. CDR3 in amino acids: CAISPRQETQYF. CDR3 DNA sequence: TGTGCCATCAGTCCACGACAAGAGACCCAGTACTTC.

This clonotype was seen repeatedly, ten times or more. V usage is TRBV20-1 and J usage is TRBJ2-3, with 7 bases aligning to TRBD2. CDR1 is DFQATT and CDR2 is SNEGSKA in the germline V gene (reference sequence). The CDR3 runs 15 residues. With V trimmed by 1 base and J by 5 bases, 9 bases remained unmatched. The CDR3 DNA sequence: TGCAGTGCTAGAGCTTCTAGCGGCGGAAAAGATACGCAGTATTTT. This translates into CSARASSGGKDTQYF.

This clonotype was observed many times. V gene TRBV7-2 combines with J gene TRBJ2-5; unclear D gene. This CDR3 contains 11 residues. Germline V lookup: CDR1 SGHTA, CDR2 FQGNSA. Trimming took off 6 bases at V and 5 bases at J, with 7 bases between the two ends. Here the CDR3 reads CASSQRETQYF. The CDR3 DNA is TGTGCCAGCAGTCAAAGGGAGACCCAGTACTTC.

The rearrangement joins TRBV10-3 to TRBJ1-6; D is unresolved. Between the trimmed V and J ends, which lost 10 bases and 6 bases, there was a span of 13 bases. This CDR3 contains 13 residues. Germline CDR1 and CDR2: ENHRY and SYGVKD. The CDR3 loop is CATWTASNSPLHF. The CDR3 nucleotides are TGTGCCACCTGGACGGCTAGTAATTCACCCCTCCACTTT.

The table lists this clonotype with a few counts. The CDR3 DNA sequence: TGTGCCAGCTCCCCGGACATTAGCGAGCAGTACTTC. Its protein is CASSPDISEQYF. This chain uses TRBV6-6 with TRBJ2-7, with D possibly matching TRBD1 (5 bases). V lost 8 bases and J 6 bases, leaving 14 bases between the germline ends. This CDR3 comprises 12 residues. Germline V gene sequence: CDR1 MNHNY, CDR2 SVGAGI (reference sequence).

This clonotype was seen more than once but under ten times. CDR3 sequence reads: CASSFRYTEAFF. The CDR3 DNA reads as TGTGCCAGCAGTTTTCGTTACACTGAAGCTTTCTTT. The V and J genes are TRBV12-3 or TRBV12-4 and TRBJ1-1; no reliable D call. The V gene lost 3 bases and the J gene lost 3 bases, with 5 bases spanning the gap. The CDR3 is 12 residues long.

This clonotype was counted many times. The chain is built from TRBV20-1 and TRBJ2-1; D perhaps matches TRBD2 (6 bases). CDR3 size: 13 residues. The germline V gene has CDR1 DFQATT and CDR2 SNEGSKA (reference sequence). The V end lost 3 bases, the J end lost 12 bases, and 18 bases lay between the germline ends. CDR3 DNA: TGCAGTGCTAGGGACTACCACAATGAGTGGCAGTTCTTC. Its protein product is CSARDYHNEWQFF.